A selection of T cell receptor beta chains follows, all from one sample in a study of shared clonotypes between healthy human individuals. Produced via immunoSEQ multiplex PCR; TCRdb's table is partial and in-frame only. The sample lists more than 1,200,000 clones, 98% occurring once. The sample comprised naive CD4+ T cells sorted from blood. Receptor source: a man under 40 in good health. The CDR3 runs from the conserved cysteine through the conserved F or W. The order of the fields is V gene, D gene, J gene, clone size, CDR3 DNA, CDR3 protein. The D gene is left open where the match is weak. Clone size appears in some rows only: once, few, many, or a class for an expanded clone.

V: TRBV4-1; D: TRBD1; J: TRBJ2-7; size: .; DNA: TGCGCCAGCAGCCAGGACGACAGGGGGCGTAAGTCCTACGAGCAGTACTTC; CDR3: CASSQDDRGRKSYEQYF
V: TRBV10-3; D: TRBD1; J: TRBJ1-2; size: .; DNA: TGTGCCATCAGTCGGGACAGGGCCCTCGAATATGGCTACACCTTC; CDR3: CAISRDRALEYGYTF
V: TRBV6-5; D: .; J: TRBJ2-7; size: .; DNA: TGTGCCAGCAGCCCTTCGGGGACCACAACCTACGAGCAGTACTTC; CDR3: CASSPSGTTTYEQYF
V: TRBV30; D: .; J: TRBJ1-1; size: .; DNA: TGTGCCCTGTCAGCGAACACTGAAGCTTTCTTT; CDR3: CALSANTEAFF
V: TRBV2; D: TRBD1; J: TRBJ2-2; size: .; DNA: TGTGCCAGGGGGAAGGACAGGGGTGGCGGGGAGCTGTTTTTT; CDR3: CARGKDRGGGELFF
V: TRBV7-8; D: .; J: TRBJ1-5; size: .; DNA: TGTGCCAGCAGCTTTGCAGGGAGGGGCAATCAGCCCCAGCATTTT; CDR3: CASSFAGRGNQPQHF
V: TRBV7-8; D: .; J: TRBJ2-7; size: .; DNA: TGTGCCAGCAGCTTAGCGTCCTCGGTCCGGAGGGTTTCCTACGAGCAGTACTTC; CDR3: CASSLASSVRRVSYEQYF
V: TRBV10-3; D: .; J: TRBJ2-6; size: .; DNA: TGTGCCATCAGTGAATTGGCCAACGTCCTGACTTTC; CDR3: CAISELANVLTF
V: TRBV15; D: .; J: TRBJ2-1; size: .; DNA: TGTGCCACCAGCAGCCAGAGGCCGGGTGAGCAGTTCTTC; CDR3: CATSSQRPGEQFF
V: TRBV6-5; D: TRBD1; J: TRBJ2-7; size: .; DNA: TGTGCCAGCAGTTCCGGGACAGGGGGTACCTACGAGCAGTACTTC; CDR3: CASSSGTGGTYEQYF
V: TRBV13; D: .; J: TRBJ2-1; size: .; DNA: TGTGCCAGCAGCTTAACACACCGTGACGCAGGGTCCGAGAGCTCCTACAATGAGCAGTTCTTC; CDR3: CASSLTHRDAGSESSYNEQFF
V: TRBV5-4; D: .; J: TRBJ2-7; size: .; DNA: TGTGCCAGCAGCTTGGCGGCGCGCGATGCCGAGCAGTACTTC; CDR3: CASSLAARDAEQYF
V: TRBV28; D: .; J: TRBJ1-5; size: once; DNA: TGTGCCAGCAGTTTAATGTATCGGGACACCGCCCCCCAGCATTTT; CDR3: CASSLMYRDTAPQHF
V: TRBV18; D: .; J: TRBJ1-4; size: .; DNA: TGTGCCAGCTCACCCGACAGAAGTAATGAAAAACTGTTTTTT; CDR3: CASSPDRSNEKLFF
V: TRBV5-1; D: .; J: TRBJ2-1; size: once; DNA: TGCGCCAGCAGCTCTAGGGGGGGAAAATACAATGAGCAGTTCTTC; CDR3: CASSSRGGKYNEQFF
V: TRBV18; D: .; J: TRBJ2-5; size: .; DNA: TGTGCCAGCTCACCAGGGGCGGGAGAGACCCAGTACTTC; CDR3: CASSPGAGETQYF
V: TRBV6-6; D: .; J: TRBJ1-1; size: .; DNA: TGTGCCAGCAGTCAAAGTCTGAACACTGAAGCTTTCTTT; CDR3: CASSQSLNTEAFF